This T cell receptor beta chain was captured by sequencing in a study of OX40 agonist ivuxolimab in advanced cancers. General study points: Fewer expanded clones were found on average in CD4+ than in CD8+ T cells.

Clones were sequenced by immunoSEQ multiplex PCR, and TCRdb holds only the in-frame ones, with some missing. The sample yields fewer than 95,000 clones, about nine tenths seen once. This clone was seen a few times. What it binds is not known. V shed 5 bases and J shed 2 bases, with 9 bases lying between them. CDR1 is LNHDA, CDR2 SQIVND, per germline (reference sequence). The CDR3 totals 13 residues. This sample comprised CD4+ or CD8+ T cells sorted from blood, obtained in a trial of the OX40 agonist ivuxolimab. This chain joins TRBV19 and TRBJ1-2; D unresolved. This sequence originates from an adult with an advanced solid tumor such as melanoma, head and neck, liver or kidney cancer. Written as DNA, the CDR3 is TGTGCCAGTAGTGCGACGGAAAACTATGGCTACACCTTC. Its translation is CASSATENYGYTF. Supplemented by reference TRBV19 and TRBJ1-2, the full variable domain reads DGGITQSPKYLFRKEGQNVTLSCEQNLNHDAMYWYRQDPGQGLRLIYYSQIVNDFQKGDIAEGYSVSREKKESFPLTVTSAQKNPTAFYLCASSATENYGYTFGSGTRLTVV.